These T cell receptor beta chains were read from a single sample in a study of shared clonotypes between healthy human individuals. Method: immunoSEQ multiplex PCR; TCRdb's copy keeps in-frame clones and lacks some. The table shows approximately 980,000 clones, with 76% occurring only once. The sequenced sample consisted of memory CD4+ T cells sorted from blood. These receptors all stem from a man between 18 and 35 years old in good health. The conserved cysteine and the conserved F or W are not part of the CDR3 here.

j_call: TRBJ2-5; v_call: TRBV27; cdr3_aa: ASSFVAGGPQY
j_call: TRBJ2-1; v_call: TRBV6-1; cdr3_aa: ASSEAISRLRLEGNEQF
j_call: TRBJ1-1; v_call: TRBV6-5; cdr3_aa: ASSYPGTPRAF
j_call: TRBJ1-2; v_call: TRBV28; cdr3_aa: ASRPGRNQYYGYT
j_call: TRBJ2-3; v_call: TRBV18; cdr3_aa: ASSRFSTDTQY
j_call: TRBJ2-3; v_call: TRBV4-1; cdr3_aa: ASSQDPRVPTDTQY
j_call: TRBJ1-1; v_call: TRBV7-9; cdr3_aa: ASSPRRADTEAF
j_call: TRBJ1-2; v_call: TRBV28; cdr3_aa: ASSSDTGYT
j_call: TRBJ1-3; v_call: TRBV5-1; cdr3_aa: ASSSQGGNTIY
j_call: TRBJ1-6; v_call: TRBV7-9; cdr3_aa: ASSYSGQGNSPLH
j_call: TRBJ2-5; v_call: TRBV7-2; cdr3_aa: ASSLGSRETQY
j_call: TRBJ2-1; v_call: TRBV6-5; cdr3_aa: ASSYSPSGGDNEQF
j_call: TRBJ1-5; v_call: TRBV7-8; cdr3_aa: ASSPRPTGIGNQPQH
j_call: TRBJ1-5; v_call: TRBV27; cdr3_aa: ASSFRGQPQH
j_call: TRBJ1-5; v_call: TRBV29-1; cdr3_aa: SAVAPGMDQPQH
j_call: TRBJ2-5; v_call: TRBV19; cdr3_aa: ASGDRAGETQY
j_call: TRBJ2-2; v_call: TRBV10-3; cdr3_aa: AISESNREHGELF
j_call: TRBJ2-2; v_call: TRBV5-5; cdr3_aa: ASSFLWDRNTGELF
j_call: TRBJ1-5; v_call: TRBV2; cdr3_aa: ASSPIAGSTQPQH
j_call: TRBJ2-7; v_call: TRBV11-2; cdr3_aa: ASSVGLADEQY
j_call: TRBJ2-7; v_call: TRBV5-5; cdr3_aa: ASSLGQGKGYEQY
j_call: TRBJ1-5; v_call: TRBV28; cdr3_aa: ASSLLQVNQPQH
j_call: TRBJ2-2; v_call: TRBV6-6; cdr3_aa: ASSGGGNTGELF
j_call: TRBJ2-7; v_call: TRBV6-6; cdr3_aa: ASSYSGQGGYEQY
j_call: TRBJ1-2; v_call: TRBV5-4; cdr3_aa: ASSLGQAKANYGYT
j_call: TRBJ2-2; v_call: TRBV6-1; cdr3_aa: ASMAGWNTGELF
j_call: TRBJ1-6; v_call: TRBV18; cdr3_aa: ASSPPKGSSSPLH
j_call: TRBJ1-1; v_call: TRBV19; cdr3_aa: ASSVPGKTEAF
j_call: TRBJ1-4; v_call: TRBV18; cdr3_aa: ASSPPGDEKLF
j_call: TRBJ2-7; v_call: TRBV28; cdr3_aa: ASSFHSLGEQY
j_call: TRBJ2-2; v_call: TRBV9; cdr3_aa: ASSRTSGTTGELF
j_call: TRBJ2-2; v_call: TRBV7-9; cdr3_aa: ASSLRANPGGELF
j_call: TRBJ1-2; v_call: TRBV11-2; cdr3_aa: ASSLRALYGYT
j_call: TRBJ1-5; v_call: TRBV6-6; cdr3_aa: ASSHTGMVNQPQH
j_call: TRBJ2-1; v_call: TRBV10-3; cdr3_aa: AISRGPSGGSNEQF
j_call: TRBJ1-4; v_call: TRBV7-6; cdr3_aa: ASSLGTVATNEKLF
j_call: TRBJ2-5; v_call: TRBV5-8; cdr3_aa: ASSTRAGLAGGQTQY
j_call: TRBJ2-1; v_call: TRBV25-1; cdr3_aa: ASTGLAGGLYNEQF
j_call: TRBJ2-7; v_call: TRBV7-2; cdr3_aa: ASSRLAGSHEQY
j_call: TRBJ1-6; v_call: TRBV4-2; cdr3_aa: ASSQDPWGGVSYNSPLH
j_call: TRBJ1-1; v_call: TRBV11-2; cdr3_aa: ASSPPGNTEAF
j_call: TRBJ2-5; v_call: TRBV27; cdr3_aa: ASSFPGETQY
j_call: TRBJ2-2; v_call: TRBV5-1; cdr3_aa: ASSLPRLAGELGELF
j_call: TRBJ1-6; v_call: TRBV9; cdr3_aa: ASSVTDTYSPLH